One sample yielded the 2 T cell receptor beta chains listed below, sequenced in a study of identifying expanded T cells in peripheral blood. Method: immunoSEQ multiplex PCR; TCRdb's copy keeps in-frame clones and lacks some. The table has tens of thousands of clones, around 91% seen once. The sequencing input was blood. All receptors come from a person aged 18 to 70 in good health.

The chain links TRBV28 to TRBJ1-2; no reliable D call. Germline V gene sequence: CDR1 MDHEN, CDR2 SYDVKM. Trimming shortened V by 7 bases and J by 6 bases, and 12 bases separated the two germline ends. The CDR3 has 12 amino acids. The CDR3 protein is CASTSRLDGYTF. The DNA of the CDR3 is TGTGCCAGCACCTCTCGGCTTGATGGCTACACCTTC.

CDR3 sequence: CASSLGPGELFF. The CDR3 region has the DNA TGTGCCAGCAGCTTAGGCCCCGGGGAGCTGTTTTTT. V gene TRBV7-3 combines with J gene TRBJ2-2, with D uncertain. The V gene lost 2 bases and the J gene lost 6 bases, with 4 bases spanning the gap. Germline values: CDR1 SGHTA, CDR2 FQGTGA. The CDR3 sequence is 12 residues long. The complete variable domain, with remaining parts taken from reference TRBV7-3 and TRBJ2-2, reads GAGVSQTPSNKVTEKGKYVELRCDPISGHTALYWYRQSLGQGPEFLIYFQGTGAADDSGLPNDRFFAVRPEGSVSTLKIQRTERGDSAVYLCASSLGPGELFFGEGSRLTVL.